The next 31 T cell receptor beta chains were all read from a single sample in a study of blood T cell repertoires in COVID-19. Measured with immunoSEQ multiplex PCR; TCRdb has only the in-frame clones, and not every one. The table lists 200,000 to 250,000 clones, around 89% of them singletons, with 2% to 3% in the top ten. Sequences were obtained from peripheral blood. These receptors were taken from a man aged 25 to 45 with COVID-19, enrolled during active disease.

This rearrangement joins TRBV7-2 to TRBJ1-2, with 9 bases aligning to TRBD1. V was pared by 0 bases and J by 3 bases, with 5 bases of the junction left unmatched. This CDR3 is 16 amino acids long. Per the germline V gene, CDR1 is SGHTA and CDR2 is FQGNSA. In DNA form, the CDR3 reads TGTGCCAGCAGCTTAGCGTTTTGGACAGGGGACTATGGCTACACCTTC. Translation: CASSLAFWTGDYGYTF.

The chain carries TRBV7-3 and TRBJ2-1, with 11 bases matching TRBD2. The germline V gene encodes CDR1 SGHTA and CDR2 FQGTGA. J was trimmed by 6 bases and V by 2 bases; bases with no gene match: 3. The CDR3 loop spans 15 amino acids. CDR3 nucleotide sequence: TGTGCCAGCAGCTTAGGGACTAGCGGCCGCAATGAGCAGTTCTTC. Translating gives CASSLGTSGRNEQFF.

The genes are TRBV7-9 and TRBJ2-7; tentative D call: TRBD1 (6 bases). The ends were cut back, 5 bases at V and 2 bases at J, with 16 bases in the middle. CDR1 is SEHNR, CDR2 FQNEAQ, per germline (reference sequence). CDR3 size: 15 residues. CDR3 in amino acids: CASSPRTERAYEQYF. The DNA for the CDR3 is TGTGCCAGCAGCCCCCGGACAGAGAGGGCCTACGAGCAGTACTTC.

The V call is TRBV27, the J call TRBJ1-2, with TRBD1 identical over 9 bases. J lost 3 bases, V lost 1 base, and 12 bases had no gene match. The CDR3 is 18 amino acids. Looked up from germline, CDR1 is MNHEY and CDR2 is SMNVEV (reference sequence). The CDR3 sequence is CASSLYQGTGHSDYGYTF. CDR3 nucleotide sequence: TGTGCCAGCAGTTTATATCAGGGGACAGGGCACTCCGACTATGGCTACACCTTC.

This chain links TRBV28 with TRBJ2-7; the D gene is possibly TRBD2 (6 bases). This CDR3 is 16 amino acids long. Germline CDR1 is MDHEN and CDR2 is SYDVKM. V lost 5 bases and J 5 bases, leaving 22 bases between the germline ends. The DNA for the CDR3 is TGTGCCAGCAGTCCCCCCGTGGCCAGGACTACCCACGAGCAGTACTTC. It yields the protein CASSPPVARTTHEQYF.

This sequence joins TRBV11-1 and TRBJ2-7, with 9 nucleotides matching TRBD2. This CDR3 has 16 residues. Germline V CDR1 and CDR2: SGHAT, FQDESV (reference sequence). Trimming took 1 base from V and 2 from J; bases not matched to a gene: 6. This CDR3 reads CASSLDRLAGTYEQYF. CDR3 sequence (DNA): TGTGCCAGCAGCTTAGATCGCCTAGCGGGGACCTACGAGCAGTACTTC.

The CDR3 coding sequence is TGTGCCAGCAGTTCAACCCCCTATGCTAGCGGGGGGGCCGGTAATGAGCAGTTCTTC. The encoded protein is CASSSTPYASGGAGNEQFF. The gene calls are TRBV27 and TRBJ2-1, with 12 bases lining up with TRBD2. This CDR3 contains 19 residues. Germline CDR1 and CDR2: MNHEY and SMNVEV (reference sequence). Losses at the gene ends were 4 bases for V and 7 bases for J; bases not matched to a gene: 17.

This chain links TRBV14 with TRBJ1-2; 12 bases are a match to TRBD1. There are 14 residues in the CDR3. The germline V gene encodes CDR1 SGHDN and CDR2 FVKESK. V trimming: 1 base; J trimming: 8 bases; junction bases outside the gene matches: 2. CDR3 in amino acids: CASSQAGTGGGYTF. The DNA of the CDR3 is TGTGCCAGCAGCCAAGCAGGGACAGGGGGCGGCTACACCTTC.

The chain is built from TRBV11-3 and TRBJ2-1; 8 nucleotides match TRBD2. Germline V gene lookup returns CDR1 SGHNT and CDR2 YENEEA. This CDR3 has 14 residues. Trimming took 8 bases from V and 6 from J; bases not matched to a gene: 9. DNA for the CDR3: TGTGCCAGCTCTCTCGGCGGGGGGAGCAATGAGCAGTTCTTC. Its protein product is CASSLGGGSNEQFF.

This chain's CDR3 is CASSLGEGATRYF. The DNA for the CDR3 is TGTGCCAGCAGCTTAGGAGAGGGGGCTACCAGGTACTTC. The chain combines TRBV11-2 with TRBJ2-7, with 7 bases that match TRBD1. The V segment lost 1 base and the J segment 12 bases; nucleotides outside the gene matches: 9. The germline V gene encodes CDR1 SGHAT and CDR2 FQNNGV. CDR3 length: 13 amino acids.

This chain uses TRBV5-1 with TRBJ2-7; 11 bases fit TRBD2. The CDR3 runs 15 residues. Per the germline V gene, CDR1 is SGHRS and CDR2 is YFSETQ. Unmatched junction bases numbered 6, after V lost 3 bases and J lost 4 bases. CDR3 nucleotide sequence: TGCGCCAGCAGCTCGGGACTAGCGGCCTTATACGAGCAGTACTTC. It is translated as CASSSGLAALYEQYF.

The CDR3, as DNA: TGTGCCAGCAGCTTCTACGGGAGGGGGGATACGCAGTATTTT. Its protein is CASSFYGRGDTQYF. The rearrangement joins TRBV7-9 to TRBJ2-3; 8 bases match TRBD2. The CDR3 runs to 14 residues. V shed 3 bases and J 6 bases; nucleotides not matched to a gene: 5. Germline CDR1 and CDR2: SEHNR and FQNEAQ (reference sequence).

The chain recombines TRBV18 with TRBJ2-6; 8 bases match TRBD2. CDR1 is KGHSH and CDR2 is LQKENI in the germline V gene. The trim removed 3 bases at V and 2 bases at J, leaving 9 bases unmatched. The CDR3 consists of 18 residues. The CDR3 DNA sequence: TGTGCCAGCTCACCTTGGACTAGCCGAAATCCTGGGGCCAACGTCCTGACTTTC. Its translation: CASSPWTSRNPGANVLTF.

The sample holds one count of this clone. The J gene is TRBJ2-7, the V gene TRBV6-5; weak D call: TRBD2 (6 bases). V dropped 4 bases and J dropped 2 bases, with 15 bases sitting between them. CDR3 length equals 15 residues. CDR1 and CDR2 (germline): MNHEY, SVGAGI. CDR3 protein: CASSSLRTTAYEQYF. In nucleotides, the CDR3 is TGTGCCAGCAGTTCCCTTAGGACTACAGCCTACGAGCAGTACTTC.

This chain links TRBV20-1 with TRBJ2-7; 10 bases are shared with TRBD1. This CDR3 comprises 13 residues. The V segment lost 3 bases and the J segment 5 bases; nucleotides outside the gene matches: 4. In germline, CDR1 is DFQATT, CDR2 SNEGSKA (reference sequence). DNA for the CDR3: TGCAGTGCTAGTTTGACAGGGGGCGACGAGCAGTACTTC. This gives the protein CSASLTGGDEQYF.

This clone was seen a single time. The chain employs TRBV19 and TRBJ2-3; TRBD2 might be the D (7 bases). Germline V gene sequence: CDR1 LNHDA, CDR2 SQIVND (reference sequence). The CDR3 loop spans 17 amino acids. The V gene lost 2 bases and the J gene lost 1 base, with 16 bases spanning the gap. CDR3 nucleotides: TGTGCCAGTAGTATACGGGGGAGGGGGGCACGCACAGATACGCAGTATTTT. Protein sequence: CASSIRGRGARTDTQYF.

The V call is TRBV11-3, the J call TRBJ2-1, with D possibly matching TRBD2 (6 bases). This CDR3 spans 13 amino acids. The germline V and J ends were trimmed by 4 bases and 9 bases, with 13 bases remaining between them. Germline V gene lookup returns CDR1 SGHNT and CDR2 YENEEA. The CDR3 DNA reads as TGTGCCAGCAGCTCAGTTGCGGGGAGTGAGCAGTTCTTC. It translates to CASSSVAGSEQFF.

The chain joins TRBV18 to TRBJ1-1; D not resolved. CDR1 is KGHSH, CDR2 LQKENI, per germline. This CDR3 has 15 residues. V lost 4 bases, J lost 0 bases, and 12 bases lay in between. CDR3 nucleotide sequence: TGTGCCAGCTCACGATCCCGCGAGTTGAACACTGAAGCTTTCTTT. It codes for CASSRSRELNTEAFF.

CDR3 sequence reads: CASSKQGNNSPLHF. The DNA for the CDR3 is TGTGCCAGCAGCAAACAGGGGAATAATTCACCCCTCCACTTT. This chain links TRBV7-9 with TRBJ1-6, with 7 bases fitting TRBD1. The length of the CDR3 is 14 residues. Trimming cost V 5 bases and J 5 bases; bases outside gene matches: 3. Germline CDR1 is SEHNR and CDR2 is FQNEAQ (reference sequence).

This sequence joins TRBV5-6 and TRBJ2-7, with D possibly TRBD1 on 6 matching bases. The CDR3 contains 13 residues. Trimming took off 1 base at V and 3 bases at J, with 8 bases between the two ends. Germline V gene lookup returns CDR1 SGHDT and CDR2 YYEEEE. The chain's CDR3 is CASSLTGIYEQYF. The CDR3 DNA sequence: TGTGCCAGCAGCTTGACAGGGATCTACGAGCAGTACTTC.

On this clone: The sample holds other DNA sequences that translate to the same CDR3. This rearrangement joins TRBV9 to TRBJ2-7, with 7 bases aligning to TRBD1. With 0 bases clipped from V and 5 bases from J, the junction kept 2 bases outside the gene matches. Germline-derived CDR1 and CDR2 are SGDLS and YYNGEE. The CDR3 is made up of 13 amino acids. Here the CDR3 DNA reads TGTGCCAGCAGCGTAGGACAGGGTAACGAGCAGTACTTC. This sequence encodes CASSVGQGNEQYF.

The CDR3 reads CASSLVGQQNTEAFF. CDR3 DNA sequence: TGTGCCAGCAGCTTAGTTGGACAGCAGAACACTGAAGCTTTCTTT. This chain links TRBV7-9 with TRBJ1-1; D is perhaps TRBD1 (6 bases). The CDR3 loop spans 15 amino acids. Germline-derived CDR1 and CDR2 are SEHNR and FQNEAQ (reference sequence). Trimming shortened V by 1 base and J by 1 base, and 10 bases separated the two germline ends.

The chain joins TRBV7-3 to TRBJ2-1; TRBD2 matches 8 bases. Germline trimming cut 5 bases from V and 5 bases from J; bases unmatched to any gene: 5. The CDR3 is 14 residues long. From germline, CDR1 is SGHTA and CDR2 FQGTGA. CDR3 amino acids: CASSTTSAHNEQFF. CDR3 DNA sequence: TGTGCCAGCAGCACGACTAGCGCCCACAATGAGCAGTTCTTC.

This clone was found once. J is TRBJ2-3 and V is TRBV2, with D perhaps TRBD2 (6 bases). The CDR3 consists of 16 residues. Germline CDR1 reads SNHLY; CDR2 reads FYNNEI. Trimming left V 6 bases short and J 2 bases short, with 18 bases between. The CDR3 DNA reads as TGTGCCAGCAGCTATAGCGGCGGTCCTACCACAGATACGCAGTATTTT. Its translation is CASSYSGGPTTDTQYF.

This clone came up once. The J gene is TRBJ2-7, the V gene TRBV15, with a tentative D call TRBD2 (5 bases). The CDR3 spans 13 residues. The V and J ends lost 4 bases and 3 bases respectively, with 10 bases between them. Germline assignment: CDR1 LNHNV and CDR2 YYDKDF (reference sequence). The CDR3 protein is CATSKRVLYEQYF. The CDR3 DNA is TGTGCCACCAGCAAGAGGGTCCTCTACGAGCAGTACTTC.

The CDR3 DNA reads as TGTGCCAGCAGCTTCCGAACAGGGGCCTCCTATAATTCACCCCTCCACTTT. Its protein is CASSFRTGASYNSPLHF. This chain links TRBV11-2 with TRBJ1-6; 7 bases agree with TRBD1. This CDR3 region has 17 residues. Germline V gives CDR1 SGHAT, CDR2 FQNNGV. V dropped 3 bases and J dropped 0; count of bases not matched to a gene: 5.

The CDR3 sequence is CATSDLQGTGVASYNEQFF. For the CDR3, the DNA is TGTGCCACCAGTGATTTGCAGGGGACAGGGGTCGCTTCCTACAATGAGCAGTTCTTC. This chain joins TRBV24-1 and TRBJ2-1, with 10 bases that match TRBD1. The CDR3 sequence is 19 residues long. Germline values: CDR1 KGHDR, CDR2 SFDVKD. Unmatched junction bases numbered 8, after V lost 0 bases and J lost 1 base.

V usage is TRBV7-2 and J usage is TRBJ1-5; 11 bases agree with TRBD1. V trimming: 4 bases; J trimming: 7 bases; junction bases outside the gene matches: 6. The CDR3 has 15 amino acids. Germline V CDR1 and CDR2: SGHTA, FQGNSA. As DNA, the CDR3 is TGTGCCAGCAGCTCGGGGACAGGGGGAGGACAGCCCCAGCATTTT. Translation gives CASSSGTGGGQPQHF.

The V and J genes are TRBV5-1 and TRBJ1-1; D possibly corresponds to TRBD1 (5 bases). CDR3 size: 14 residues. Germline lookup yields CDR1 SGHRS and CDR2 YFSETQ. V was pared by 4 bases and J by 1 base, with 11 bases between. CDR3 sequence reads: CASSLGLENTEAFF. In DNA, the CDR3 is TGCGCCAGCAGCCTGGGACTCGAGAACACTGAAGCTTTCTTT.

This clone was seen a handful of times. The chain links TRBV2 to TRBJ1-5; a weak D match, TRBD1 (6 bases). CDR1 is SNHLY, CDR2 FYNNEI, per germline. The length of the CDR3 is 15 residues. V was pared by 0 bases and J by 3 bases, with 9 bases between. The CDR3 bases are TGTGCCAGCAGTGAAGCGTACAGGGTCAATCAGCCCCAGCATTTT. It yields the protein CASSEAYRVNQPQHF.

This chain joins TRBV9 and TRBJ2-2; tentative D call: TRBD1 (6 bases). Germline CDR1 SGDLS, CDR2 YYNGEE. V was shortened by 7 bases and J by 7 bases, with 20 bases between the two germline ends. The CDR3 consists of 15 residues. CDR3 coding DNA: TGTGCCAGCCAATCTTCGACAGGAGGAGGCGGGGAGCTGTTTTTT. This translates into CASQSSTGGGGELFF. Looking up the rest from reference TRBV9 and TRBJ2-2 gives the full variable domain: DSGVTQTPKHLITATGQRVTLRCSPRSGDLSVYWYQQSLDQGLQFLIQYYNGEERAKGNILERFSAQQFPDLHSELNLSSLELGDSALYFCASQSSTGGGGELFFGEGSRLTVL.